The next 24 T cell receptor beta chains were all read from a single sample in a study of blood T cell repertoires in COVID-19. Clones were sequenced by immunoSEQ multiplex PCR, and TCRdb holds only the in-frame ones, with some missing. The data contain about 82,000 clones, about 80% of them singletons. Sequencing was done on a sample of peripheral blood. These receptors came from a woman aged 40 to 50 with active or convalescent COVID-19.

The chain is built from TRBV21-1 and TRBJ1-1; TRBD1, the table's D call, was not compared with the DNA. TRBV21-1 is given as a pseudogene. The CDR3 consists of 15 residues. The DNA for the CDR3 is TGTGCCAGCAGCAAAGTGAGACAGACGAACACTGAAGCTTTCTTT. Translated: CASSKVRQTNTEAFF.

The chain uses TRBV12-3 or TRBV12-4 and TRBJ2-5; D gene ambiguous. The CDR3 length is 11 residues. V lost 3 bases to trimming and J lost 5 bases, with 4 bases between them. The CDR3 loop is CASSFEETQYF. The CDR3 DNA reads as TGTGCCAGCAGTTTCGAGGAGACCCAGTACTTC.

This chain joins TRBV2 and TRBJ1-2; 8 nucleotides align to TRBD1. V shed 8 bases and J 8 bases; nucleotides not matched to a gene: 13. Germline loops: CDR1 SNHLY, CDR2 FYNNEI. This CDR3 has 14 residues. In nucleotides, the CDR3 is TGTGCCAGCGGAGGCCCCGAACAGGGGGGAGGCTACACCTTC. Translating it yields CASGGPEQGGGYTF.

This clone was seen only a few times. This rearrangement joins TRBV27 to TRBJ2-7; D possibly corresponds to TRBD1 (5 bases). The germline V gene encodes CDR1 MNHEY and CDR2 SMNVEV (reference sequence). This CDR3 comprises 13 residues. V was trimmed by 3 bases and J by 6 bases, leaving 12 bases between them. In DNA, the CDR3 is TGTGCCAGCAGTTTCTGGGGCCGCAGCGAGCAGTACTTC. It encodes CASSFWGRSEQYF.

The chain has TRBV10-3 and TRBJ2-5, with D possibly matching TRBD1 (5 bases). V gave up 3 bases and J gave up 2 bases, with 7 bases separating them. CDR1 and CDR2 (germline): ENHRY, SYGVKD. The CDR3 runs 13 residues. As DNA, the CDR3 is TGTGCCATCAGTGACAGGGTTCAAGAGACCCAGTACTTC. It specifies CAISDRVQETQYF.

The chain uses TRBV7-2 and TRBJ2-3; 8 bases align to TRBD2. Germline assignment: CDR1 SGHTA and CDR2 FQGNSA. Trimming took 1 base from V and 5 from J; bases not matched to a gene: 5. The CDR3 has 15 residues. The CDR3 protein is CASSLVAGGRDTQYF. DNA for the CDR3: TGTGCCAGCAGCTTAGTGGCGGGAGGAAGAGATACGCAGTATTTT.

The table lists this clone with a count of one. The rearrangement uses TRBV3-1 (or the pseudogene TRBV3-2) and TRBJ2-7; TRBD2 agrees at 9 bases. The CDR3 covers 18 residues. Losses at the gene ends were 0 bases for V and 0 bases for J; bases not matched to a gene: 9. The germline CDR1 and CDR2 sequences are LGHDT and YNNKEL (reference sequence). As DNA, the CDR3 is TGTGCCAGCAGCCAAGAAGGGAGCGGGGGGCCGAGCTCCTACGAGCAGTACTTC. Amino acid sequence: CASSQEGSGGPSSYEQYF.

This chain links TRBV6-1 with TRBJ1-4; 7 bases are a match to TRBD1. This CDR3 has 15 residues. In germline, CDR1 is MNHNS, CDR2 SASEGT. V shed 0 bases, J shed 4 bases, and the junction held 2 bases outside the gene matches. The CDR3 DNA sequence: TGTGCCAGCAGTGAAGCGGACAGGAGTAATGAAAAACTGTTTTTT. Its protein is CASSEADRSNEKLFF.

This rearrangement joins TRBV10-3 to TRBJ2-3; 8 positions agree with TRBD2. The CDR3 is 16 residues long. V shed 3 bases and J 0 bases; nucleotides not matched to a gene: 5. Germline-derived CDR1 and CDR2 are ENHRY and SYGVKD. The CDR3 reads CAISEIAGSSTDTQYF. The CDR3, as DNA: TGTGCCATCAGTGAAATAGCGGGATCTAGCACAGATACGCAGTATTTT.

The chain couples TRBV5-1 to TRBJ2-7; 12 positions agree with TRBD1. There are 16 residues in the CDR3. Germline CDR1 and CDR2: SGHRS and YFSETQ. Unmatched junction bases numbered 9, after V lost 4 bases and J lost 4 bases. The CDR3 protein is CASSVGTGGGWYEQYF. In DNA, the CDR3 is TGCGCCAGCAGCGTGGGGACAGGGGGCGGATGGTACGAGCAGTACTTC. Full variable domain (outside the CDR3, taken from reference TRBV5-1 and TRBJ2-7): KAGVTQTPRYLIKTRGQQVTLSCSPISGHRSVSWYQQTPGQGLQFLFEYFSETQRNKGNFPGRFSGRQFSNSRSEMNVSTLELGDSALYLCASSVGTGGGWYEQYFGPGTRLTVT.

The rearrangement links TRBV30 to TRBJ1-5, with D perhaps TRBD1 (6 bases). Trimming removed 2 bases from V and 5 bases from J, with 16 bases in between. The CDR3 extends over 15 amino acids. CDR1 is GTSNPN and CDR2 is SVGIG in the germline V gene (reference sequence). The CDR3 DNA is TGTGCCTGGAGTCCAACGGACAGAAACCATCAGCCCCAGCATTTT. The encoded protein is CAWSPTDRNHQPQHF.

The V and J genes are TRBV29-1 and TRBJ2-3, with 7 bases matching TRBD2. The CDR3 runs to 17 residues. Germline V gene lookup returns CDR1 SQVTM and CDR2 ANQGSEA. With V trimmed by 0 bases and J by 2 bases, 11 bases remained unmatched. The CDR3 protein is CSVEDPFGGETTDTQYF. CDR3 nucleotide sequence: TGCAGCGTTGAAGATCCCTTTGGGGGGGAAACCACAGATACGCAGTATTTT.

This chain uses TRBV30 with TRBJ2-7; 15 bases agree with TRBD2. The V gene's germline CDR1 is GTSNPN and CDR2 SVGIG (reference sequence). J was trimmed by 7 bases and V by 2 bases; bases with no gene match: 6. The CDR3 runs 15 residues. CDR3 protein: CAWSKKGLAGGEQYF. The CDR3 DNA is TGTGCCTGGAGTAAAAAGGGACTAGCGGGGGGAGAGCAGTACTTC.

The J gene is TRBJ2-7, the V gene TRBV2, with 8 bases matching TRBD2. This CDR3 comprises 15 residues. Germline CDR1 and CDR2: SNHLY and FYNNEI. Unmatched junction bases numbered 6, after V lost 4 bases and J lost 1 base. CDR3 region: CASSVWGLESYEQYF. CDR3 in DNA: TGTGCCAGCAGTGTGTGGGGACTAGAGTCCTACGAGCAGTACTTC.

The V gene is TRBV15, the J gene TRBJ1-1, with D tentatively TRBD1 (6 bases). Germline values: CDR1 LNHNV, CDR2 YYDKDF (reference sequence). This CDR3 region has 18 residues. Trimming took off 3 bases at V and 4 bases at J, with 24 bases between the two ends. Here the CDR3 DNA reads TGTGCCACCAGCAGGAGGGACCTTAGGACAGCTTGGGGCACTGAAGCTTTCTTT. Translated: CATSRRDLRTAWGTEAFF. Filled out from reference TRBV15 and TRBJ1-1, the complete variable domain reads DAMVIQNPRYQVTQFGKPVTLSCSQTLNHNVMYWYQQKSSQAPKLLFHYYDKDFNNEADTPDNFQSRRPNTSFCFLDIRSPGLGDTAMYLCATSRRDLRTAWGTEAFFGQGTRLTVV.

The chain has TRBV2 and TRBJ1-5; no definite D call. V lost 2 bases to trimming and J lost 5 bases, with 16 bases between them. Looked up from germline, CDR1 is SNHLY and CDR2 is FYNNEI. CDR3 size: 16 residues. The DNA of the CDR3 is TGTGCCAGCAGTGAACGGGTTAAGGCGGCTGATCAGCCCCAGCATTTT. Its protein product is CASSERVKAADQPQHF.

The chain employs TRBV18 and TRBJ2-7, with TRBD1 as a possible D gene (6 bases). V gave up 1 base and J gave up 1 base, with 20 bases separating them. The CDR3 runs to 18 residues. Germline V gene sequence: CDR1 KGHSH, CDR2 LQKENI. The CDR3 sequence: CASSPRLNRVDASYEQYF. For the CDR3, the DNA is TGTGCCAGCTCACCACGGTTGAACAGGGTTGACGCATCCTACGAGCAGTACTTC.

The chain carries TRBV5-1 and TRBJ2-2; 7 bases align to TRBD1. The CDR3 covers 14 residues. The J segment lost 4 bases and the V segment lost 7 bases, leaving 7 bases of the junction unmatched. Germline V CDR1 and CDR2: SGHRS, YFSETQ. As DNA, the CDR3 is TGCGCCAGCCAGACAGGGATGGGCACCGGGGAGCTGTTTTTT. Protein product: CASQTGMGTGELFF.

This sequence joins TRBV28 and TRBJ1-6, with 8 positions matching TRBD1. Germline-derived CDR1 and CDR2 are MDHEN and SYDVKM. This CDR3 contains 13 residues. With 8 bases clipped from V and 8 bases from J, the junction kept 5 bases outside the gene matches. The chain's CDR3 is CASRRQGYSPLHF. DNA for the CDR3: TGTGCCAGCCGACGACAGGGGTATTCACCCCTCCACTTT.

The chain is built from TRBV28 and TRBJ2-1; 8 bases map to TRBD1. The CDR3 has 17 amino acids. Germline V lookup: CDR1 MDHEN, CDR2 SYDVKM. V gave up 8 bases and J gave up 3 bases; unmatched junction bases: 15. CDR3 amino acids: CASPHPVGRGRYNEQFF. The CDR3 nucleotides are TGTGCCAGCCCGCACCCGGTAGGCAGGGGGCGCTACAATGAGCAGTTCTTC.

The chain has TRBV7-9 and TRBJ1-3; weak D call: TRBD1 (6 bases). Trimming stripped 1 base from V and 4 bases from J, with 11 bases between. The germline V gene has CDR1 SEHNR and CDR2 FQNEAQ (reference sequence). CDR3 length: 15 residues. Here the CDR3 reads CASSLEQGKGNTIYF. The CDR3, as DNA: TGTGCCAGCAGCTTAGAGCAGGGGAAGGGAAACACCATATATTTT.

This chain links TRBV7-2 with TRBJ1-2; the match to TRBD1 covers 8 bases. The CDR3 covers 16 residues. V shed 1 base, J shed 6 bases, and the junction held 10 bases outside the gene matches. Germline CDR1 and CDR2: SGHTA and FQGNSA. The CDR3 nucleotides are TGTGCCAGCAGCTTAGTGGGGACAGGAGTCCCTCATGGCTACACCTTC. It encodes CASSLVGTGVPHGYTF.

Here the CDR3 DNA reads TGTGCCAGCAGCTTAGATCTTACGGGGAGGGAAGCTTTCTTT. Encoded protein: CASSLDLTGREAFF. V usage is TRBV11-2 and J usage is TRBJ1-1; D gene uncertain. The V end lost 0 bases, the J end lost 8 bases, and 13 bases lay between the germline ends. The germline CDR1 and CDR2 sequences are SGHAT and FQNNGV. CDR3 size: 14 residues.

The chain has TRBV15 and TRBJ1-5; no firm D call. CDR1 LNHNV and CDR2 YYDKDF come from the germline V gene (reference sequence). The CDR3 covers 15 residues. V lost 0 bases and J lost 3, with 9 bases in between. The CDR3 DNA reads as TGTGCCACCAGCAGAGATTTACAGTTCAATCAGCCCCAGCATTTT. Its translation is CATSRDLQFNQPQHF.